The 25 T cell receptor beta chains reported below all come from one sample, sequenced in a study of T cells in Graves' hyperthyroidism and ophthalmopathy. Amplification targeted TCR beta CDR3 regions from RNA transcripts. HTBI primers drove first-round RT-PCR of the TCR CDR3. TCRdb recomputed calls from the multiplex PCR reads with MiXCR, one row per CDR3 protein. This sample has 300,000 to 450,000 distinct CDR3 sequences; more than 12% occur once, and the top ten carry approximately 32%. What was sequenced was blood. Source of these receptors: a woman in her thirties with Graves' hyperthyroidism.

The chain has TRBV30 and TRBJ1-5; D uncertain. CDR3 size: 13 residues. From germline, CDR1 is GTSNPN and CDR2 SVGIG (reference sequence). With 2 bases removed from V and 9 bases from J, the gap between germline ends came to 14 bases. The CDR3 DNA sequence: TGTGCCTGGAGTAAGCAGGCCTCAGGGCCCCAGCATTTT. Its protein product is CAWSKQASGPQHF.

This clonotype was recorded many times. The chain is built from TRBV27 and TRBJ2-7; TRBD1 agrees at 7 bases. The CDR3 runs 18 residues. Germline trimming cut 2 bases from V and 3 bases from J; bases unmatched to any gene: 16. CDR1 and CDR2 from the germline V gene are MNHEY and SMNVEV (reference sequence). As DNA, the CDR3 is TGTGCCAGCAGTTTAAGGGGGCTCGGGCGGGCCCTATTCTACGAGCAGTACTTC. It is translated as CASSLRGLGRALFYEQYF.

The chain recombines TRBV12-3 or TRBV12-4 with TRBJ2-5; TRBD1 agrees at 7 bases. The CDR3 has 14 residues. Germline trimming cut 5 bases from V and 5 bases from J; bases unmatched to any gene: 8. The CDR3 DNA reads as TGTGCCAGCAGTCCTGCGACAGGGAAGGAGACCCAGTACTTC. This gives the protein CASSPATGKETQYF.

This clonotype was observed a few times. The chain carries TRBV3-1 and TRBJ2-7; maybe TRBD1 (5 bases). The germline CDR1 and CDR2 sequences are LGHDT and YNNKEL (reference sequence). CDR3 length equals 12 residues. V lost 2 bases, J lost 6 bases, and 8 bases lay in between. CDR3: CASSQSRVEQYF. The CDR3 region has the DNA TGTGCCAGCAGCCAATCCAGGGTCGAGCAGTACTTC.

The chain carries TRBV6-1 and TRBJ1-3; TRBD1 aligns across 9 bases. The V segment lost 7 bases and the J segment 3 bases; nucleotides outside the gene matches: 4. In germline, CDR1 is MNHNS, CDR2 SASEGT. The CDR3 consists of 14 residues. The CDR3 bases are TGTGCCAGCAACCACAGGGGGCTTGGAAACACCATATATTTT. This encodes CASNHRGLGNTIYF.

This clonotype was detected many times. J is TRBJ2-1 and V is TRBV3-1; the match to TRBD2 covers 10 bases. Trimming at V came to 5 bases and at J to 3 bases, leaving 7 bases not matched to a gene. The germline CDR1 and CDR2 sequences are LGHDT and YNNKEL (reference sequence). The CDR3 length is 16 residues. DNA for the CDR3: TGTGCCAGCAGCGACCTAGCGGGAGCGGACTACAATGAGCAGTTCTTC. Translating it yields CASSDLAGADYNEQFF.

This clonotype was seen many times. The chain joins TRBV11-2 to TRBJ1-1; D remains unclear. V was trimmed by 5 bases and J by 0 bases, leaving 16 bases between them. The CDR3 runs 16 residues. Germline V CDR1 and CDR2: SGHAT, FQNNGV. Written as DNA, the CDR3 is TGTGCCAGCAGCCGTTCTGTCGGCACTATGAACACTGAAGCTTTCTTT. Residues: CASSRSVGTMNTEAFF.

CDR3: CAWSVWGSNQPQHF. CDR3 coding DNA: TGTGCCTGGAGTGTCTGGGGAAGCAATCAGCCCCAGCATTTT. V gene TRBV30 combines with J gene TRBJ1-5; D remains unclear. The CDR3 length is 14 residues. Germline assignment: CDR1 GTSNPN and CDR2 SVGIG (reference sequence). V lost 0 bases and J lost 1, with 7 bases in between. The variable domain in full, completed from reference TRBV30 and TRBJ1-5, reads SQTIHQWPATLVQPVGSPLSLECTVEGTSNPNLYWYRQAAGRGLQLLFYSVGIGQISSEVPQNLSASRPQDRQFILSSKKLLLSDSGFYLCAWSVWGSNQPQHFGDGTRLSIL.

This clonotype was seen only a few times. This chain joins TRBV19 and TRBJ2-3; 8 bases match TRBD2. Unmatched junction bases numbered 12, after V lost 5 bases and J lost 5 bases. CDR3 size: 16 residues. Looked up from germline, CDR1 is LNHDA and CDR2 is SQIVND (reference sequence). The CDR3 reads CASSPQPGLVGDTQYF. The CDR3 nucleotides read TGTGCCAGTAGTCCGCAGCCGGGACTAGTGGGAGATACGCAGTATTTT.

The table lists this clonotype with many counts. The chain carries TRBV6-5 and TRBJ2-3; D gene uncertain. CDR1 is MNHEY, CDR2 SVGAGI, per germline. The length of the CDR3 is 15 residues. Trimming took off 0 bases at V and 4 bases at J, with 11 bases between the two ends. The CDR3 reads CASSYSNDRSDTQYF. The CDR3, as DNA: TGTGCCAGCAGTTACTCGAACGATCGATCAGATACGCAGTATTTT.

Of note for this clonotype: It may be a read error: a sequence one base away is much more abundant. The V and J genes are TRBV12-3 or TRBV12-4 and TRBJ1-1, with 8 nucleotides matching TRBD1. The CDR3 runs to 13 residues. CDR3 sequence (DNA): TGTGCCAGCAGTTCAGGACAGGGCTATGAAGTTTTCTTT. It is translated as CASSSGQGYEVFF.

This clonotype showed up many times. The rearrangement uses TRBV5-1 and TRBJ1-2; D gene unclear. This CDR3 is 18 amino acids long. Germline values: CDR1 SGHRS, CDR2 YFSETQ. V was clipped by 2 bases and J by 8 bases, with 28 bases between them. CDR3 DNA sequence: TGCGCCAGCAGCTTAACCCCTCAACATGGATCGGGTAGCGAAGGCTACACCTTC. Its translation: CASSLTPQHGSGSEGYTF.

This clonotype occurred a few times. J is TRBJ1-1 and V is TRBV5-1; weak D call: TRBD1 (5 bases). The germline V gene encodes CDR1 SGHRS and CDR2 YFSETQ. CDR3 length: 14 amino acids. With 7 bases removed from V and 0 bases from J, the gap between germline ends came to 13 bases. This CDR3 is CASYWGDMNTEAFF. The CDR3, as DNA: TGCGCCAGCTATTGGGGCGATATGAACACTGAAGCTTTCTTT. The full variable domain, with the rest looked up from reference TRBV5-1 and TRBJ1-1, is KAGVTQTPRYLIKTRGQQVTLSCSPISGHRSVSWYQQTPGQGLQFLFEYFSETQRNKGNFPGRFSGRQFSNSRSEMNVSTLELGDSALYLCASYWGDMNTEAFFGQGTRLTVV.

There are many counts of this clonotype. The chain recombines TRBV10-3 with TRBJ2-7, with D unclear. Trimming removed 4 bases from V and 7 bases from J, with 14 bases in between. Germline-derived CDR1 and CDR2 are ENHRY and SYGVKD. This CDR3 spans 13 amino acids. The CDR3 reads CAISGELSSEQYF. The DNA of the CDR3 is TGTGCCATCAGTGGAGAGTTGTCTAGTGAGCAGTACTTC.

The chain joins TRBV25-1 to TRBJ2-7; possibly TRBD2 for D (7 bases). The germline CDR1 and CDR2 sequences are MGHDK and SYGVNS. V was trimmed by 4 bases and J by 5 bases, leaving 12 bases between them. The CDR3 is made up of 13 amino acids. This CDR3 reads CASSALGGHEQYF. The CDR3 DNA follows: TGTGCCAGCAGTGCTCTCGGGGGGCACGAGCAGTACTTC.

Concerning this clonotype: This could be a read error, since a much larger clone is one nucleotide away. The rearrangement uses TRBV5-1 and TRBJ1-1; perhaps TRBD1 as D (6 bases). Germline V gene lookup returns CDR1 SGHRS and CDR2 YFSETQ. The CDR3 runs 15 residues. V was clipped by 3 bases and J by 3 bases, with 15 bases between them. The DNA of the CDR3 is TGCGCCAGCAGCTCGACGGATAAGGGGGACACTGAAGCTTTCTTT. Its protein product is CASSSTDKGDTEAFF.

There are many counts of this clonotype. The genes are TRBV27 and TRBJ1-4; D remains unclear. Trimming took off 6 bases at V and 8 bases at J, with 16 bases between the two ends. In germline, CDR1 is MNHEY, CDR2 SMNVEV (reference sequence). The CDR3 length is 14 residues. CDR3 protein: CASRYRGGGEKLFF. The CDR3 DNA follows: TGTGCCAGCAGATATAGAGGTGGTGGGGAAAAACTGTTTTTT.

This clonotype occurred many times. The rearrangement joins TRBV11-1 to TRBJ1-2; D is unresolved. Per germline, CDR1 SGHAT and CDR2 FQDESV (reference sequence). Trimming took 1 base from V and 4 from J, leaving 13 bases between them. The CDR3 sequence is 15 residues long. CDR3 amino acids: CASSLDGVTRYGYTF. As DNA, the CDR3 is TGTGCCAGCAGCTTAGACGGAGTCACTCGCTATGGCTACACCTTC.

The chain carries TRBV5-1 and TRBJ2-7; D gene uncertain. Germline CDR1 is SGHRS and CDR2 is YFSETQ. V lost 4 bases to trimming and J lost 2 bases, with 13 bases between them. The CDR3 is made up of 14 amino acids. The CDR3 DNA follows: TGCGCCAGCAGCCGCCCAGACTCGACCTACGAGCAGTACTTC. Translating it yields CASSRPDSTYEQYF.

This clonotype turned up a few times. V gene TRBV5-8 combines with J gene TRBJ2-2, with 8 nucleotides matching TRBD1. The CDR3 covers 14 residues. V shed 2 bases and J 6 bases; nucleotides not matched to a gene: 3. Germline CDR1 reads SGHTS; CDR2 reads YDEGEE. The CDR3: CASSFQQGAGELFF. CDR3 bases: TGTGCCAGCAGCTTTCAACAGGGGGCCGGGGAGCTGTTTTTT.

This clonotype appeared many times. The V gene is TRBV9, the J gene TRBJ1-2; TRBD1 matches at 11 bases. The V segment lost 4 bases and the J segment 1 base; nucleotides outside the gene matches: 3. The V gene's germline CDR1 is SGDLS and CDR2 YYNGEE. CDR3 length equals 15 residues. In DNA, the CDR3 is TGTGCCAGCAGCCTAGGGACAGGGGGTAACTATGGCTACACCTTC. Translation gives CASSLGTGGNYGYTF.

The CDR3 bases are TGTGCCAGTAGTATTAGTAGTGCCAATGAGCAGTTCTTC. Protein sequence: CASSISSANEQFF. The chain is built from TRBV19 and TRBJ2-1, with unresolved D. The CDR3 sequence is 13 residues long. Germline CDR1 and CDR2: LNHDA and SQIVND (reference sequence). The V end was cut by 3 bases, the J end by 6 bases, with 9 bases between.

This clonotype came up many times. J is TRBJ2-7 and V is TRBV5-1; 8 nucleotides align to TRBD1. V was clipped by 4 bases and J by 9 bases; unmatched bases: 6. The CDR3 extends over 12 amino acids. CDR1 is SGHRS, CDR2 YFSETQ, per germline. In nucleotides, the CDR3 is TGCGCCAGCAGCGCCGGACAGGGTGGGCAGTACTTC. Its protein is CASSAGQGGQYF.

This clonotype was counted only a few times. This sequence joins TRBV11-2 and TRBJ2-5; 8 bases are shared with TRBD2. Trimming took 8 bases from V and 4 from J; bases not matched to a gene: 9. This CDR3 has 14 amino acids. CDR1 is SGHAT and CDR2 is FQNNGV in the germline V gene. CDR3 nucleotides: TGTGCCAGCTGCCTCTCGGGAGGGCGAGAGACCCAGTACTTC. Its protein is CASCLSGGRETQYF.

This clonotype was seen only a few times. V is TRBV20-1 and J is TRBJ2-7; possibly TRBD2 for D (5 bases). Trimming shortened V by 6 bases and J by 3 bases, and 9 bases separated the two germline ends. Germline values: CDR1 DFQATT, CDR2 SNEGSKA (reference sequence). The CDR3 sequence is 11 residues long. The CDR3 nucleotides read TGCAGTGCCACTAGTATCTACGAGCAGTACTTC. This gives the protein CSATSIYEQYF.